A selection of T cell receptor beta chains follows, all from one sample in a study of spatial heterogeneity in lung cancer. MiXCR, applied by TCRdb to the 5' RACE reads, yields one record per CDR3 protein. This table has some 39,000 distinct CDR3 sequences, over 6.5% appearing once. The sample in question was PBMCs, obtained at surgery. These receptors were collected from a female donor with early-stage non-small cell lung cancer. CDR3s include the opening cysteine and the closing phenylalanine or tryptophan. A D gene is named only where the DNA matches it firmly. Not all rows give a size; the values are once, few, many and, for expanded clones, a class.

>many|TRBV12-3/TRBV12-4|NA|TRBJ1-2
CASKDRADYGYTF
TGTGCCAGCAAAGACCGGGCGGACTATGGCTACACCTTC
>many|TRBV7-3|TRBD1|TRBJ2-5
CASSLSSGQGGQETQYF
TGTGCCAGCAGCTTAAGCTCGGGACAGGGAGGCCAAGAGACCCAGTACTTC
>many|TRBV7-9|NA|TRBJ2-3
CASRSRDITQYF
TGTGCCAGCAGATCCCGGGACATTACGCAGTATTTT
>many|TRBV20-1|NA|TRBJ2-3
CSAKEGGPTDTQYF
TGCAGTGCTAAGGAGGGGGGGCCTACAGATACGCAGTATTTT
>few|TRBV5-1|NA|TRBJ2-1
CASSSQGAYNEQFF
TGCGCCAGCAGCTCACAGGGTGCCTACAATGAGCAGTTCTTC
>many|TRBV5-1|TRBD1|TRBJ1-6
CASSYNLGGLGNSPLHF
TGCGCCAGCAGCTATAACCTAGGGGGCCTTGGGAATTCACCCCTCCACTTT
>many|TRBV5-5|NA|TRBJ2-7
CASSLSTTSYF
TGTGCCAGCAGCTTGAGCACGACATCGTACTTC
>many|TRBV10-3|NA|TRBJ2-3
CAIWAGEGDTQYF
TGTGCCATCTGGGCAGGGGAGGGGGATACGCAGTATTTT
>many|TRBV28|NA|TRBJ1-3
CASSQNTIYF
TGTGCCAGCAGCCAGAACACCATATATTTT
>many|TRBV6-1|NA|TRBJ1-5
CASSESWGGQPQHF
TGTGCCAGCAGTGAATCATGGGGAGGTCAGCCCCAGCATTTT
>few|TRBV28|TRBD1|TRBJ1-6
CASSLVGQGNSPLHF
TGTGCCAGCAGCCTCGTAGGACAGGGAAATTCACCCCTCCACTTT
>many|TRBV15|TRBD1|TRBJ1-2
CATSRGPDRGDYGYTF
TGTGCCACCAGCAGAGGACCTGACAGGGGTGACTATGGCTACACCTTC
>many|TRBV20-1|TRBD1|TRBJ2-7
CSAQTRQGTPGYF
TGCAGTGCCCAAACCCGACAGGGGACCCCGGGGTACTTC
>NA|TRBV15|NA|TRBJ2-7
CATSRDSAYEQYF
TGTGCCACCAGCAGAGATTCGGCGTACGAGCAGTACTTC
>NA|TRBV7-9|NA|TRBJ2-1
CASSLAGENGEQFF
TGTGCCAGCAGCTTAGCGGGGGAAAACGGTGAGCAGTTCTTC
>few|TRBV21-1|NA|TRBJ2-4
CASTRRRTGRTGVENIQYF
TGTGCCAGCACCCGTCGACGGACAGGGAGGACAGGGGTCGAAAACATTCAGTACTTC
>NA|TRBV20-1|TRBD1|TRBJ2-7
CSVRTGTYEQYF
TGCAGTGTACGGACAGGCACCTACGAGCAGTACTTC
>few|TRBV24-1|TRBD1|TRBJ2-1
CATSDPDRGRNEQFF
TGTGCCACCAGTGATCCCGACAGGGGGCGCAATGAGCAGTTCTTC
>many|TRBV7-9|TRBD2|TRBJ2-3
CASSLGAGVTDTQYF
TGTGCCAGCAGCTTAGGGGCGGGGGTCACAGATACGCAGTATTTT
>many|TRBV15|NA|TRBJ2-5
CATSRERLDQETQYF
TGTGCCACCAGCAGAGAGCGCCTCGATCAAGAGACCCAGTACTTC
>many|TRBV20-1|NA|TRBJ1-1
CSARDSKSEAFF
TGCAGTGCTAGAGATTCTAAATCCGAAGCTTTCTTT
>many|TRBV4-2|NA|TRBJ2-1
CASSQDQYNEQFF
TGTGCCAGCAGCCAAGACCAATACAATGAGCAGTTCTTC
>NA|TRBV20-1|NA|TRBJ1-1
CSAREGQGVSEAFF
TGCAGTGCTAGAGAGGGGCAGGGCGTATCTGAAGCTTTCTTT
>many|TRBV27|TRBD1|TRBJ2-2
CASSEWDRGARTGELFF
TGTGCCAGCAGTGAGTGGGACAGGGGAGCGCGGACCGGGGAGCTGTTTTTT
>many|TRBV28|NA|TRBJ1-2
CASSLGVRGYTF
TGTGCCAGCAGTTTGGGGGTCCGAGGCTACACCTTC
>many|TRBV5-1|TRBD1|TRBJ2-5
CASSLFIGTGRETQYF
TGCGCCAGCAGCCTGTTTATCGGGACAGGGAGGGAGACCCAGTACTTC
>many|TRBV30|TRBD1|TRBJ1-1
CAWSLRQGVTEAFF
TGTGCCTGGAGTCTACGACAGGGGGTCACTGAAGCTTTCTTT
>few|TRBV7-9|NA|TRBJ1-3
CASSLSGNSGNTIYF
TGTGCCAGCAGCTTAAGTGGGAACTCTGGAAACACCATATATTTT
>many|TRBV9|TRBD1|TRBJ1-4
CASSSDRGYEKLFF
TGTGCCAGCAGCTCCGACAGGGGATATGAAAAACTGTTTTTT
>NA|TRBV20-1|NA|TRBJ1-4
CSARDPRVATNEKLFF
TGCAGTGCTAGAGATCCCAGGGTAGCAACTAATGAAAAACTGTTTTTT
>NA|TRBV10-3|NA|TRBJ1-1
CAISGSGGEAFF
TGTGCCATCAGTGGTTCAGGAGGTGAAGCTTTCTTT
>few|TRBV3-1|TRBD1|TRBJ1-5
CASKPGQGQGQPQHF
TGTGCCAGCAAACCGGGACAGGGCCAAGGCCAGCCCCAGCATTTT
>many|TRBV5-4|NA|TRBJ1-3
CASSRGHPRESGNTIYF
TGTGCCAGCAGCCGCGGACATCCCCGAGAGTCTGGAAACACCATATATTTT
>NA|TRBV3-2|NA|TRBJ2-5
CTSSQDQEDVQKTQYF
TGTACCAGCAGCCAAGACCAAGAGGACGTTCAAAAGACCCAGTACTTC
>many|TRBV6-4|TRBD2|TRBJ2-1
CASSTSGGAGEQFF
TGTGCCAGCAGCACTAGCGGGGGGGCCGGTGAGCAGTTCTTC
>many|TRBV10-3|NA|TRBJ1-4
CAISAGLATTRELFF
TGTGCCATCAGCGCGGGGCTGGCAACTACGAGGGAACTGTTTTTT
>NA|TRBV11-2|NA|TRBJ2-6
CASSLRVSGANVLTF
TGTGCCAGCAGCTTAAGGGTCTCTGGGGCCAACGTCCTGACTTTC
>NA|TRBV11-2|NA|TRBJ2-2
CASRPFAGYGELFF
TGTGCCAGCAGACCGTTCGCAGGGTACGGGGAGCTGTTTTTT
>NA|TRBV5-1|TRBD2|TRBJ2-3
CATGTSGASTDTQYF
TGCGCCACAGGGACTAGCGGTGCCAGCACAGATACGCAGTATTTT
>few|TRBV27|NA|TRBJ1-1
CASSFLGRRAFF
TGTGCCAGCAGTTTTTTGGGACGGCGGGCTTTCTTT
>few|TRBV29-1|NA|TRBJ2-3
CRALTDTQYF
TGCAGGGCCCTCACAGATACGCAGTATTTT
>many|TRBV20-1|NA|TRBJ1-1
CSARDFKGWGTEAFF
TGCAGTGCTAGAGATTTCAAGGGTTGGGGAACTGAAGCTTTCTTT
>NA|TRBV7-2|NA|TRBJ1-2
CASSFEGRNSYTF
TGTGCCAGCAGCTTCGAAGGGAGAAACAGCTACACCTTC
>NA|TRBV7-6|NA|TRBJ2-3
CASSLAGRGTDTQYF
TGTGCCAGCAGCTTAGCAGGGCGGGGCACAGATACGCAGTATTTT
>NA|TRBV7-2|TRBD1|TRBJ1-2
CASSIRTGTEDATF
TGTGCCAGCAGCATTCGGACCGGGACAGAGGATGCCACCTTC
>many|TRBV5-1|NA|TRBJ2-6
CASSLILSGANVLTF
TGCGCCAGCAGCTTAATCCTCTCTGGGGCCAACGTCCTGACTTTC
>few|TRBV20-1|NA|TRBJ2-7
CSGESYRFSYEQYF
TGCAGTGGAGAATCCTACAGGTTCTCTTACGAGCAGTACTTC
>few|TRBV20-1|TRBD2|TRBJ2-1
CSARRLAGLYNEQFF
TGCAGTGCTAGGCGACTAGCGGGGCTCTACAATGAGCAGTTCTTC
>NA|TRBV23-1|NA|TRBJ2-2
CASSPPGRSLFRRELFF
TGCGCCAGCAGTCCACCGGGGCGGTCCCTGTTTCGTAGGGAGCTGTTTTTT
>many|TRBV5-1|TRBD2|TRBJ2-3
CASSLGLAGVDTQYF
TGCGCCAGCAGCTTAGGACTAGCGGGGGTAGATACGCAGTATTTT
>few|TRBV18|TRBD2|TRBJ2-3
CASVTSGGAGADTQYF
TGTGCCAGCGTTACTAGCGGGGGGGCCGGAGCAGATACGCAGTATTTT
>many|TRBV28|TRBD1|TRBJ2-4
CASSPGQGAIQYF
TGTGCCAGCAGTCCCGGACAGGGCGCCATTCAGTACTTC
>many|TRBV5-1|TRBD1|TRBJ2-7
CASSGGQGVYEQYF
TGCGCCAGCAGCGGGGGACAGGGGGTCTACGAGCAGTACTTC
>NA|TRBV7-9|TRBD1|TRBJ1-6
CASSLAGRGNSPLHF
TGTGCCAGCAGCTTAGCCGGCAGGGGGAATTCACCCCTCCACTTT